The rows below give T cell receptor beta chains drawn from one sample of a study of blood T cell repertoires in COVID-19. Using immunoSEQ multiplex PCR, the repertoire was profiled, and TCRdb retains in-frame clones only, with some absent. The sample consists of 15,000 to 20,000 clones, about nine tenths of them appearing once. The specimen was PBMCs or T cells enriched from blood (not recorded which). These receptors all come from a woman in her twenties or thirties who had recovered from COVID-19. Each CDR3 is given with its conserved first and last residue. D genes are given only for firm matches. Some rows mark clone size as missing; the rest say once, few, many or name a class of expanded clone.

TGTGCCAGCAGCCGCTTACAGGGATCCGCTTTCTTT CASSRLQGSAFF - - TRBJ1-1 TRBV14
TGTGCCAGCAGTGAAGGGCGGGGGACCATTAGCACAGATACGCAGTATTTT CASSEGRGTISTDTQYF TRBD2 - TRBJ2-3 TRBV6-4
TGTGCCAGTAGTATAGAAGGCAGGGGTGCTGAAGCTTTCTTT CASSIEGRGAEAFF - - TRBJ1-1 TRBV19
TGTGCCTGGACCAGTCAGGGCTTCGGAGAGCAGTACTTC CAWTSQGFGEQYF - - TRBJ2-7 TRBV30
TGTGCCAGTGGTTGGCCAGGGGCCTACGAGCAGTACTTC CASGWPGAYEQYF - once TRBJ2-7 TRBV19
TGTGCCAGCAGCTTAGGACAGGGTGGCAGAATCAACTATGGCTACACCTTC CASSLGQGGRINYGYTF TRBD1 - TRBJ1-2 TRBV7-2
TGTGCCAGCAGCTTTAGCGGGGGCAGCACAGATACGCAGTATTTT CASSFSGGSTDTQYF TRBD2 - TRBJ2-3 TRBV7-2
TGTGCCAGCAGCTCCGACAGGGATTCACCCCTCCACTTT CASSSDRDSPLHF TRBD1 once TRBJ1-6 TRBV11-2
TGTGCCAGCAGTACGCGACAGGGTTCCAATGAGCAGTTCTTC CASSTRQGSNEQFF TRBD1 - TRBJ2-1 TRBV6-5
TGTGCCAGCTCACCAGTACAGGGGGATTTGAACACTGAAGCTTTCTTT CASSPVQGDLNTEAFF TRBD1 - TRBJ1-1 TRBV18
TGTGCCAGCAGGAGGCAGTTTAACTATGGCTACACCTTC CASRRQFNYGYTF - - TRBJ1-2 TRBV28
TGTGCCATGGGGGGTCTCGGCACCGGGGAGCTGTTTTTT CAMGGLGTGELFF - - TRBJ2-2 TRBV10-3
TGTGCCAGCTCACCGCCGGGACAGGGAATTCTATCCCTCCACTTT CASSPPGQGILSLHF TRBD1 few TRBJ1-6 TRBV18
TGTGCCAGCTCCTCCCGGGGGTTAGCTGAAGATACGCAGTATTTT CASSSRGLAEDTQYF - - TRBJ2-3 TRBV9
TGTGCCAGCCGGGACAAGAACACCGGGGAGCTGTTTTTT CASRDKNTGELFF - - TRBJ2-2 TRBV11-1
TGCGCCAGCAGCCAAGATCATGCGAACAATGAGCAGTTCTTC CASSQDHANNEQFF - - TRBJ2-1 TRBV4-3
TGTGCCAGCAGTTTCCCCCAGGGCCCTTACACCGGGGAGCTGTTTTTT CASSFPQGPYTGELFF - - TRBJ2-2 TRBV28